These 3 T cell receptor beta chains were sequenced from one sample in a study of blood T cell repertoires in COVID-19. The protocol was immunoSEQ multiplex PCR, while the TCRdb copy is restricted to in-frame clones and leaves out a portion. The sample records over 150,000 clones, about 83% being singletons. Sequencing was done on a sample of peripheral blood. Receptor source: a woman in her sixties or seventies with COVID-19, enrolled during active disease.

The chain employs TRBV6-5 and TRBJ2-3; D remains ambiguous. The CDR3 sequence is 11 residues long. Trimming took off 7 bases at V and 2 bases at J, with 4 bases between the two ends. CDR1 and CDR2 from the germline V gene are MNHEY and SVGAGI. The CDR3 sequence is CASTLTDTQYF. CDR3 DNA sequence: TGTGCCAGCACCCTCACAGATACGCAGTATTTT.

A word on this clone: This specimen includes other DNA sequences encoding the same CDR3. V gene TRBV19 combines with J gene TRBJ1-1; tentative D call: TRBD1 (6 bases). Germline loops: CDR1 LNHDA, CDR2 SQIVND (reference sequence). This CDR3 has 13 residues. V was pared by 3 bases and J by 5 bases, with 10 bases between. The CDR3 reads CASSIGRGTEAFF. CDR3 DNA sequence: TGTGCCAGTAGTATTGGTAGGGGGACTGAAGCTTTCTTT.

The genes are TRBV19 and TRBJ2-1, with 11 bases lining up with TRBD2. Germline CDR1 is LNHDA and CDR2 is SQIVND (reference sequence). V lost 1 base and J lost 11; bases outside the gene matches: 7. The CDR3 length is 15 residues. Here the CDR3 reads CASSIGLAGGPKQFF. CDR3 bases: TGTGCCAGTAGTATAGGGCTAGCGGGAGGTCCGAAGCAGTTCTTC. Drawing the rest from reference TRBV19 and TRBJ2-1, the complete variable domain is DGGITQSPKYLFRKEGQNVTLSCEQNLNHDAMYWYRQDPGQGLRLIYYSQIVNDFQKGDIAEGYSVSREKKESFPLTVTSAQKNPTAFYLCASSIGLAGGPKQFFGPGTRLTVL.